This T cell receptor (beta chain) was identified during a study of T cell repertoires in cytomegalovirus infection. TCRdb independently ran MiXCR on the reads; one entry per CDR3 protein. The data contain 55,000 to 70,000 distinct CDR3 sequences, 20% to 25% of them singletons. As for this clonotype: Its antigen is currently unknown.

This CDR3 comprises 14 residues. The junction had 4 bases not matched to a gene; V was cut back by 7 bases and J by 6 bases. Germline CDR1 MNHEY, CDR2 SVGEGT. Regarding the study as a whole: Accumulated public TCR beta family frequency recognized individuals carrying CMV together with the relevant HLA.

This rearrangement joins TRBV6-2 or TRBV6-3 to TRBJ2-2, with 11 nucleotides matching TRBD1. This receptor was obtained from a human donor in good health (CMV status not recorded). Some clones in this sample may be carry-over from other donors' samples. The sequenced material came from PBMCs, sequenced either directly or after in vitro stimulation (not recorded which). The CDR3 sequence is CASKPGQGAGELFF. The CDR3 DNA is TGTGCCAGCAAACCGGGACAGGGGGCCGGGGAGCTGTTTTTT.